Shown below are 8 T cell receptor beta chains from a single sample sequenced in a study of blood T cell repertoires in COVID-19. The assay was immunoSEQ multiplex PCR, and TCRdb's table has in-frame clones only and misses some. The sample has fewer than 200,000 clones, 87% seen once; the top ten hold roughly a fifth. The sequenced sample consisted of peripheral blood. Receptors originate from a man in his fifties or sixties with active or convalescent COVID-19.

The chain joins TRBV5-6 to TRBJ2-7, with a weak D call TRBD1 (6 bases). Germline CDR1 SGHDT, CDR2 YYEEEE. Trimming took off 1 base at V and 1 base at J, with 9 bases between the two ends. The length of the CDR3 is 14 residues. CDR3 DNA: TGTGCCAGCAGCTTGTACAGGGATTCCTACGAGCAGTACTTC. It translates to CASSLYRDSYEQYF. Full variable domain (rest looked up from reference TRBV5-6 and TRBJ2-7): DAGVTQSPTHLIKTRGQQVTLRCSPKSGHDTVSWYQQALGQGPQFIFQYYEEEERQRGNFPDRFSGHQFPNYSSELNVNALLLGDSALYLCASSLYRDSYEQYFGPGTRLTVT.

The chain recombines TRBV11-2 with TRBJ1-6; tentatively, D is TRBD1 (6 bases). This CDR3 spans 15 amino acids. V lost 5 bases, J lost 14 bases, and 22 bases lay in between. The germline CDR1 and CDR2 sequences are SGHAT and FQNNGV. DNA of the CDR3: TGTGCCAGCAGCGCATTCGGGACACCCGGGAGGACCCTCCACTTT. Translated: CASSAFGTPGRTLHF.

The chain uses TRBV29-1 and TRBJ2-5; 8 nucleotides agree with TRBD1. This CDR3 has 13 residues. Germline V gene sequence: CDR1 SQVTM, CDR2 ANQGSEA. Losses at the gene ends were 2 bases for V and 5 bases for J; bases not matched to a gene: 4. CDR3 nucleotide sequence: TGCAGCGTTGAAACAGGGGGGAAGGAGACCCAGTACTTC. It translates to CSVETGGKETQYF.

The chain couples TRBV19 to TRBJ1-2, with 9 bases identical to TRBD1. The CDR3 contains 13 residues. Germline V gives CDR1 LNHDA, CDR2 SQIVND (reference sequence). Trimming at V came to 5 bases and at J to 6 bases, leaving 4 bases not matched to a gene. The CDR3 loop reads CASSSTGGDGYTF. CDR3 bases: TGTGCCAGTAGTTCAACAGGGGGCGATGGCTACACCTTC.

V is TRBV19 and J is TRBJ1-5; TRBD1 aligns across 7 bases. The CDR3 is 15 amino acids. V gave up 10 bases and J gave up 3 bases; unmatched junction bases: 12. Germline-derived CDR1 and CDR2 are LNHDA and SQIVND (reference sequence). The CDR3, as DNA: TGTGCCACCAATCGCAAGGGGGCGAACAATCAGCCCCAGCATTTT. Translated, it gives CATNRKGANNQPQHF.

The CDR3, as DNA: TGTGCCGCGGGCCTCCCCTTCTACGAGCAGTACTTC. Protein sequence: CAAGLPFYEQYF. This chain uses TRBV10-3 with TRBJ2-7, with D perhaps matching TRBD2 (5 bases). Germline V CDR1 and CDR2: ENHRY, SYGVKD. The CDR3 totals 12 residues. V lost 11 bases to trimming and J lost 3 bases, with 14 bases between them.

The CDR3 nucleotides read TGCGCCAGCAGTGAGTCCCCGGGGGGGACCTCCTACGAGCAGTACTTC. This sequence encodes CASSESPGGTSYEQYF. The chain uses TRBV10-1 and TRBJ2-7; 8 nucleotides align to TRBD2. The junction had 4 bases not matched to a gene; V was cut back by 0 bases and J by 0 bases. Germline assignment: CDR1 WNHNN and CDR2 SYGVQD (reference sequence). The CDR3 is 16 amino acids.

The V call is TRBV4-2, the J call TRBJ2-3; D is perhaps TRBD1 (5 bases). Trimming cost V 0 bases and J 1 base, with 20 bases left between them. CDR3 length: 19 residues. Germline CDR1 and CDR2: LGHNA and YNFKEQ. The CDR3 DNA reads TGTGCCAGCAGCCAAGAAGTGGTGGCAGGGCCTCCACGCACAGATACGCAGTATTTT. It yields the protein CASSQEVVAGPPRTDTQYF.